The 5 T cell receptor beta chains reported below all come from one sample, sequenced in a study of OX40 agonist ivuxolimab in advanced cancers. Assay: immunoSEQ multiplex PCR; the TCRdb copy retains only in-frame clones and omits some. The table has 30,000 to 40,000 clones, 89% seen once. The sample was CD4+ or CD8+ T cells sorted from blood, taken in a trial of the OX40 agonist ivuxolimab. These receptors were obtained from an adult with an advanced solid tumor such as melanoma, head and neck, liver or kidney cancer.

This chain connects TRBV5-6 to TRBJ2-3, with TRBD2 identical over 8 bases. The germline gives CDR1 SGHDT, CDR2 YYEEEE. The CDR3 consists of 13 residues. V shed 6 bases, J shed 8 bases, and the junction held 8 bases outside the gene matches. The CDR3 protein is CASISGGLGTQYF. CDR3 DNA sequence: TGTGCCAGCATCTCGGGAGGGCTTGGTACGCAGTATTTT.

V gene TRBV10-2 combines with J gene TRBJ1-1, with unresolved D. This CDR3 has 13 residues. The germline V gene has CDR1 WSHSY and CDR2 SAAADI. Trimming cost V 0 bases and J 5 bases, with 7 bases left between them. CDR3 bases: TGCGCCAGCAGTGAGTCTACCGGGACTGAAGCTTTCTTT. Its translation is CASSESTGTEAFF.

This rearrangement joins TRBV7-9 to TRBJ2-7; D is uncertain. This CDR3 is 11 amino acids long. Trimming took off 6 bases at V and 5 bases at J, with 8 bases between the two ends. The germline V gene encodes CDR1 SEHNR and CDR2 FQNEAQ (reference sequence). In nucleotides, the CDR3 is TGTGCCAGCAGTAACAGCGACGAGCAGTACTTC. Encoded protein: CASSNSDEQYF.

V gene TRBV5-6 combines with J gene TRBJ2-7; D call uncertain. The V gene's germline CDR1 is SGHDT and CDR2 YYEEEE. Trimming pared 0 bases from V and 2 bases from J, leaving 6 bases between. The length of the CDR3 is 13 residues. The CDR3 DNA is TGTGCCAGCAGCTTGGTCGGAACCTACGAGCAGTACTTC. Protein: CASSLVGTYEQYF.

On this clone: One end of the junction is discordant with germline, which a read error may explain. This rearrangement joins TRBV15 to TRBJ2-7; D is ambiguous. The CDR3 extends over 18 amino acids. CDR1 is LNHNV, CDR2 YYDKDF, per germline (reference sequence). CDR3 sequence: CATSGENWTERNIYEQYF. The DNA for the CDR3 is TGTGCCACCAGCGGAGAAAACTGGACGGAAAGGAATATATACGAGCAGTACTTC.